These 9 T cell receptor beta chains share one sample of origin, sequenced in a study of blood T cell repertoires in COVID-19. Assay: immunoSEQ multiplex PCR; the TCRdb copy retains only in-frame clones and omits some. The sample lists roughly 240,000 clones; roughly 85% were seen once. Sequencing input: PBMCs or T cells enriched from blood (not recorded which). Source of these receptors: a woman in her 40s who had been exposed to COVID-19.

The chain couples TRBV9 to TRBJ2-5, with 7 bases matching TRBD1. There are 16 residues in the CDR3. Germline CDR1 reads SGDLS; CDR2 reads YYNGEE. Trimming at V came to 4 bases and at J to 5 bases, leaving 14 bases not matched to a gene. CDR3 residues: CASSPRWGQPAETQYF. In DNA form, the CDR3 reads TGTGCCAGCAGCCCCCGTTGGGGACAGCCCGCGGAGACCCAGTACTTC.

The chain couples TRBV7-9 to TRBJ1-4; the D is unclear. Germline V gene data show CDR1 as SEHNR and CDR2 as FQNEAQ (reference sequence). Trimming removed 1 base from V and 1 base from J, with 10 bases in between. This CDR3 comprises 16 residues. The DNA of the CDR3 is TGTGCCAGCAGCTTAGGGCGGATCGGAACTAATGAAAAACTGTTTTTT. Protein product: CASSLGRIGTNEKLFF. The whole variable domain, remainder taken from reference TRBV7-9 and TRBJ1-4, is DTGVSQNPRHKITKRGQNVTFRCDPISEHNRLYWYRQTLGQGPEFLTYFQNEAQLEKSRLLSDRFSAERPKGSFSTLEIQRTEQGDSAMYLCASSLGRIGTNEKLFFGSGTQLSVL.

The CDR3 loop reads CASSRGTGGPGANVLTF. The CDR3 coding sequence is TGTGCCAGCAGCCGGGGGACAGGGGGACCTGGGGCCAACGTCCTGACTTTC. This chain links TRBV3-1 (or the pseudogene TRBV3-2) with TRBJ2-6; 11 bases are shared with TRBD1. Germline lookup yields CDR1 LGHDT and CDR2 YNNKEL (reference sequence). This CDR3 spans 17 amino acids. Trimming cost V 4 bases and J 2 bases; bases outside gene matches: 4.

The chain recombines TRBV7-9 with TRBJ2-5, with D perhaps TRBD2 (5 bases). Germline V gene data show CDR1 as SEHNR and CDR2 as FQNEAQ (reference sequence). V was pared by 3 bases and J by 1 base, with 6 bases between. The CDR3 runs to 13 residues. As DNA, the CDR3 is TGTGCCAGCAGCTTCGGGGTCCAAGAGACCCAGTACTTC. It specifies CASSFGVQETQYF.

The CDR3 is CASSNGAANYGYTF. CDR3 bases: TGTGCCAGCAGTAATGGGGCAGCTAACTATGGCTACACCTTC. The chain has TRBV6-5 and TRBJ1-2, with TRBD1 as a possible D gene (5 bases). CDR3 size: 14 residues. Trimming left V 5 bases short and J 0 bases short, with 10 bases between. CDR1 is MNHEY and CDR2 is SVGAGI in the germline V gene.

The chain couples TRBV10-3 to TRBJ1-4; 8 bases fit TRBD1. V gave up 0 bases and J gave up 8 bases; unmatched junction bases: 8. Germline CDR1 and CDR2: ENHRY and SYGVKD. This CDR3 is 16 amino acids long. The CDR3 region is CAISESAQGGGEKLFF. The CDR3 nucleotides read TGTGCCATCAGTGAGTCCGCACAGGGGGGAGGCGAAAAACTGTTTTTT.

The V and J genes are TRBV4-1 and TRBJ2-5; 9 nucleotides align to TRBD1. CDR1 is MGHRA and CDR2 is YSYEKL in the germline V gene. The CDR3 loop spans 14 amino acids. V shed 3 bases and J 5 bases; nucleotides not matched to a gene: 4. The CDR3 protein is CASSQGQGSETQYF. The CDR3 DNA reads as TGCGCCAGCAGCCAGGGACAGGGCAGCGAGACCCAGTACTTC.

V gene TRBV6-5 combines with J gene TRBJ1-2; the D gene is possibly TRBD1 (5 bases). CDR1 MNHEY and CDR2 SVGAGI come from the germline V gene. The CDR3 has 14 amino acids. V was clipped by 5 bases and J by 7 bases, with 17 bases between them. CDR3 sequence (DNA): TGTGCCAGCAGTCCCAATTCAGGGTCCCCTGGCTACACCTTC. This gives the protein CASSPNSGSPGYTF.

CDR3 residues: CASSSGSLETQYF. CDR3 nucleotides: TGTGCCAGCAGCTCCGGGTCTTTGGAGACCCAGTACTTC. J is TRBJ2-5 and V is TRBV5-4; D is uncertain. Germline assignment: CDR1 SGHNT and CDR2 YYREEE (reference sequence). V was cut by 3 bases and J by 5 bases, with 11 bases left in between. The CDR3 spans 13 residues.